These 30 T cell receptor beta chains came from one sample sequenced in a study of cytomegalovirus exposure and HLA in healthy donors. PCR involved 60 Vbeta and 13 Jbeta primers. This table comes from immunoSEQ multiplex PCR, and its TCRdb copy is limited to in-frame clones, with some not included. The repertoire holds about 120,000 clones, with under 80% as singletons. The sequenced material came from PBMCs. These receptors originate from a woman in her 40s in good health and CMV-seropositive.

This chain uses TRBV27 with TRBJ2-7, with D maybe TRBD1 (6 bases). The V gene's germline CDR1 is MNHEY and CDR2 SMNVEV (reference sequence). Trimming stripped 3 bases from V and 3 bases from J, with 9 bases between. This CDR3 is 13 amino acids long. CDR3 sequence: CASSLKGGYEQYF. Here the CDR3 DNA reads TGTGCCAGCAGTTTGAAAGGGGGCTACGAGCAGTACTTC.

This rearrangement joins TRBV5-1 to TRBJ2-7; D is perhaps TRBD2 (6 bases). This CDR3 is 14 amino acids long. Per the germline V gene, CDR1 is SGHRS and CDR2 is YFSETQ. With 1 base removed from V and 4 bases from J, the gap between germline ends came to 12 bases. CDR3 loop: CASSLWGDSYEQYF. In DNA, the CDR3 is TGCGCCAGCAGCTTGTGGGGGGACTCTTACGAGCAGTACTTC.

The chain is built from TRBV7-9 and TRBJ2-3, with 9 bases matching TRBD2. Trimming removed 3 bases from V and 6 bases from J; junction bases left unmatched: 4. The germline V gene has CDR1 SEHNR and CDR2 FQNEAQ (reference sequence). The CDR3 is 14 residues long. The CDR3 sequence is CASSFSGGWDTQYF. CDR3 DNA sequence: TGTGCCAGCAGCTTTAGCGGGGGCTGGGATACGCAGTATTTT. Full variable domain (outside the CDR3, taken from reference TRBV7-9 and TRBJ2-3): DTGVSQNPRHKITKRGQNVTFRCDPISEHNRLYWYRQTLGQGPEFLTYFQNEAQLEKSRLLSDRFSAERPKGSFSTLEIQRTEQGDSAMYLCASSFSGGWDTQYFGPGTRLTVL.

V is TRBV9 and J is TRBJ2-7; D possibly corresponds to TRBD1 (5 bases). The CDR3 extends over 14 amino acids. Germline V CDR1 and CDR2: SGDLS, YYNGEE. V lost 4 bases, J lost 2 bases, and 13 bases lay in between. CDR3 loop: CASSKGREAYEQYF. CDR3 in DNA: TGTGCCAGCAGCAAGGGGCGCGAGGCCTACGAGCAGTACTTC.

This clone has only one observation. The V call is TRBV11-3, the J call TRBJ2-3; TRBD1 matches 10 bases. CDR1 is SGHNT and CDR2 is YENEEA in the germline V gene. The ends lost 5 bases at V and 4 bases at J; junction bases unmatched: 12. The CDR3 is 17 amino acids. The CDR3 reads CASSTGTGAGGSDTQYF. The CDR3 DNA reads as TGTGCCAGCAGCACCGGGACAGGGGCCGGGGGTTCAGATACGCAGTATTTT.

This clone was counted a few times. The CDR3 region has the DNA TGTGCCAGCAGCTCGGGGGACTCCCGGCCCAACAATGAGCAGTTCTTC. Residues: CASSSGDSRPNNEQFF. The chain uses TRBV7-9 and TRBJ2-1; the D gene is possibly TRBD2 (6 bases). The germline V gene encodes CDR1 SEHNR and CDR2 FQNEAQ (reference sequence). This CDR3 has 16 residues. Trimming removed 4 bases at V and 5 bases at J, with 18 bases between.

CDR3 region: CASSTGTLNEQYF. The CDR3 region has the DNA TGTGCCAGCAGCACCGGGACTCTGAACGAGCAGTACTTC. The chain links TRBV6-1 to TRBJ2-7; weak D call: TRBD2 (6 bases). Trimming stripped 6 bases from V and 5 bases from J, with 14 bases between. This CDR3 comprises 13 residues. CDR1 is MNHNS and CDR2 is SASEGT in the germline V gene.

This sequence joins TRBV27 and TRBJ2-5, with D possibly TRBD1 on 6 matching bases. The CDR3 contains 16 residues. Per the germline V gene, CDR1 is MNHEY and CDR2 is SMNVEV (reference sequence). V was shortened by 2 bases and J by 1 base, with 14 bases between the two germline ends. The CDR3 protein is CASSLIPDRFQETQYF. The CDR3 DNA reads as TGTGCCAGCAGTTTAATTCCGGACAGATTCCAAGAGACCCAGTACTTC.

The chain is built from TRBV6-5 and TRBJ1-1, with 7 bases fitting TRBD1. The V and J ends lost 0 bases and 3 bases, in that order; junction bases with no gene match: 7. The germline V gene has CDR1 MNHEY and CDR2 SVGAGI. CDR3 length equals 16 residues. Here the CDR3 DNA reads TGTGCCAGCAGTTACTCGCCAGGGGGTGCGGACACTGAAGCTTTCTTT. This codes for CASSYSPGGADTEAFF.

The rearrangement links TRBV19 to TRBJ1-2; 8 positions match TRBD1. The CDR3 loop spans 16 amino acids. Looked up from germline, CDR1 is LNHDA and CDR2 is SQIVND (reference sequence). The trim removed 4 bases at V and 0 bases at J, leaving 7 bases unmatched. CDR3 sequence: CASSNPGGSPNYGYTF. As DNA, the CDR3 is TGTGCCAGTAGTAATCCAGGGGGCTCGCCTAACTATGGCTACACCTTC.

The rearrangement links TRBV5-1 to TRBJ1-2; perhaps TRBD1 as D (6 bases). Per germline, CDR1 SGHRS and CDR2 YFSETQ. CDR3 length: 13 residues. The V gene lost 5 bases and the J gene lost 2 bases, with 10 bases spanning the gap. The CDR3 bases are TGCGCCAGCAGAGTACAGGGAAACTATGGCTACACCTTC. This codes for CASRVQGNYGYTF.

The chain links TRBV5-5 to TRBJ2-2; tentatively, D is TRBD2 (6 bases). V lost 6 bases and J 2 bases, leaving 14 bases between the germline ends. Germline V gene lookup returns CDR1 SGHKS and CDR2 YYEKEE (reference sequence). There are 15 residues in the CDR3. DNA of the CDR3: TGTGCCAGCACCCTCCGGGACTCTAACACCGGGGAGCTGTTTTTT. It specifies CASTLRDSNTGELFF.

The CDR3 spells CAINRGGVSSGELFF. DNA for the CDR3: TGTGCCATCAATCGCGGCGGGGTTTCATCCGGGGAGCTGTTTTTT. The V gene is TRBV10-3, the J gene TRBJ2-2; possibly TRBD2 for D (6 bases). In germline, CDR1 is ENHRY, CDR2 SYGVKD. The CDR3 extends over 15 amino acids. The V end was cut by 7 bases, the J end by 6 bases, with 18 bases between.

The chain uses TRBV28 and TRBJ1-1; unclear D gene. This CDR3 has 18 residues. Trimming took 6 bases from V and 1 from J, leaving 24 bases between them. The germline V gene has CDR1 MDHEN and CDR2 SYDVKM. Here the CDR3 DNA reads TGTGCCAGCAGCAGTTTCCCGCTCTTCAACGGGGAGAACACTGAAGCTTTCTTT. This sequence encodes CASSSFPLFNGENTEAFF.

V and J are TRBV7-9 and TRBJ2-4; no clear D. In germline, CDR1 is SEHNR, CDR2 FQNEAQ (reference sequence). This CDR3 spans 15 amino acids. V lost 1 base and J lost 0, with 7 bases in between. The CDR3 is CASSLVSRAKNIQYF. DNA of the CDR3: TGTGCCAGCAGCTTAGTATCTAGAGCCAAAAACATTCAGTACTTC.

This clone turned up a few times. The chain carries TRBV5-1 and TRBJ1-1; possibly TRBD1 for D (6 bases). V shed 3 bases and J shed 5 bases, with 14 bases lying between them. Germline V gene sequence: CDR1 SGHRS, CDR2 YFSETQ. This CDR3 has 14 residues. For the CDR3, the DNA is TGCGCCAGCAGCTCACAGGGACGGGAAACTGAAGCTTTCTTT. Translating gives CASSSQGRETEAFF.

The chain is built from TRBV4-2 and TRBJ2-2; 13 bases map to TRBD2. Germline V CDR1 and CDR2: LGHNA, YNFKEQ. The V and J ends lost 4 bases and 4 bases, in that order; junction bases with no gene match: 6. This CDR3 is built from 17 residues. The CDR3 nucleotides are TGTGCCAGCAGCCGGACTAGCGGGAGAATCGGCACCGGGGAGCTGTTTTTT. Translated: CASSRTSGRIGTGELFF.

This clone was detected once. V is TRBV6-1 and J is TRBJ2-2; the D gene is possibly TRBD1 (5 bases). Germline V CDR1 and CDR2: MNHNS, SASEGT. This CDR3 has 15 residues. The V end was cut by 5 bases, the J end by 2 bases, with 12 bases between. DNA of the CDR3: TGTGCCAGCAGTCCCCAGGACACAAACACCGGGGAGCTGTTTTTT. It translates to CASSPQDTNTGELFF.

This chain joins TRBV7-2 and TRBJ2-7; D possibly corresponds to TRBD1 (6 bases). The CDR3 runs 15 residues. CDR1 is SGHTA and CDR2 is FQGNSA in the germline V gene. Trimming pared 2 bases from V and 1 base from J, leaving 12 bases between. CDR3: CASSLRPQGSYEQYF. CDR3 nucleotides: TGTGCCAGCAGCTTACGACCCCAGGGGTCCTACGAGCAGTACTTC.

The chain combines TRBV2 with TRBJ1-2; tentative D call: TRBD1 (5 bases). V dropped 9 bases and J dropped 4 bases, with 18 bases sitting between them. Germline assignment: CDR1 SNHLY and CDR2 FYNNEI. The CDR3 sequence is 14 residues long. In DNA form, the CDR3 reads TGTGCCAGTACCAGGGAAAGTGCGAGCTATGGCTACACCTTC. Protein: CASTRESASYGYTF.

This clone occurred a few times. The J gene is TRBJ2-3, the V gene TRBV6-1; TRBD1 matches 12 bases. This CDR3 region has 16 residues. Germline values: CDR1 MNHNS, CDR2 SASEGT. V lost 4 bases and J lost 4; bases outside the gene matches: 6. CDR3 coding DNA: TGTGCCAGCAGTGGGGGGACAGGGGGCCCCGCAGATACGCAGTATTTT. It translates to CASSGGTGGPADTQYF.

The V and J genes are TRBV7-9 and TRBJ1-3; 7 nucleotides match TRBD1. Germline V gene lookup returns CDR1 SEHNR and CDR2 FQNEAQ (reference sequence). The V gene end was trimmed by 5 bases and the J gene end by 2 bases; junction bases not matched to a gene: 6. There are 15 residues in the CDR3. In DNA form, the CDR3 reads TGTGCCAGCAGCGGGAAGACAGGGCCTGGAAACACCATATATTTT. Translated: CASSGKTGPGNTIYF.

The chain uses TRBV19 and TRBJ2-7, with 12 bases aligning to TRBD2. The CDR3 totals 15 residues. In germline, CDR1 is LNHDA, CDR2 SQIVND (reference sequence). V lost 2 bases, J lost 5 bases, and 4 bases stayed unmatched. CDR3 protein: CASSILAGGRHEQYF. The CDR3 region has the DNA TGTGCCAGTAGTATACTAGCGGGAGGGCGCCACGAGCAGTACTTC.

This clone was counted a single time. V is TRBV6-4 and J is TRBJ1-2, with D unclear. Germline V gives CDR1 MRHNA, CDR2 SNTAGT. The CDR3 loop spans 12 amino acids. V lost 7 bases to trimming and J lost 8 bases, with 14 bases between them. The CDR3 DNA follows: TGTGCCAGCAAATCCGGGCCGGGGGGCTACACCTTC. As protein: CASKSGPGGYTF.

In this sample, this clone turned up a few times. CDR3 sequence reads: CASSYVGQPQHF. In DNA form, the CDR3 reads TGTGCCAGCAGTTACGTCGGGCAGCCCCAGCATTTT. The V and J genes are TRBV6-6 and TRBJ1-5; unclear D gene. The V gene's germline CDR1 is MNHNY and CDR2 SVGAGI (reference sequence). The V and J ends lost 2 bases and 7 bases respectively, with 6 bases between them. This CDR3 has 12 amino acids.

The gene calls are TRBV19 and TRBJ2-1; possibly TRBD1 for D (6 bases). Germline V gives CDR1 LNHDA, CDR2 SQIVND (reference sequence). This CDR3 spans 14 amino acids. V lost 4 bases, J lost 5 bases, and 12 bases lay in between. For the CDR3, the DNA is TGTGCCAGTAGTAGGCATGCAGGGGACAATGAGCAGTTCTTC. Encoded protein: CASSRHAGDNEQFF.

This clone was seen more than once but under ten times. This rearrangement joins TRBV7-6 to TRBJ2-7; D is uncertain. Looked up from germline, CDR1 is SGHVS and CDR2 is FNYEAQ. The CDR3 contains 15 residues. Trimming stripped 5 bases from V and 2 bases from J, with 16 bases between. The CDR3 nucleotides read TGTGCCAGCAGCGGTACGACGGCTAGAACCTACGAGCAGTACTTC. Encoded protein: CASSGTTARTYEQYF.

V usage is TRBV7-9 and J usage is TRBJ2-2; 7 bases map to TRBD1. Germline V gene sequence: CDR1 SEHNR, CDR2 FQNEAQ (reference sequence). This CDR3 has 15 amino acids. Trimming cost V 5 bases and J 2 bases; bases outside gene matches: 5. Here the CDR3 reads CASSTGTDNTGELFF. In DNA, the CDR3 is TGTGCCAGCAGCACCGGGACAGATAACACCGGGGAGCTGTTTTTT.

The CDR3 sequence: CASSFKREVSYEQYF. Written as DNA, the CDR3 is TGTGCCAGCAGCTTTAAGCGGGAGGTTTCCTACGAGCAGTACTTC. The gene calls are TRBV5-4 and TRBJ2-7; 9 bases map to TRBD2. The CDR3 has 15 amino acids. V was pared by 2 bases and J by 1 base, with 4 bases of the junction left unmatched. CDR1 and CDR2 (germline): SGHNT, YYREEE (reference sequence).

The chain links TRBV27 to TRBJ1-2, with 9 nucleotides matching TRBD1. V was pared by 4 bases and J by 4 bases, with 10 bases of the junction left unmatched. The CDR3 is 16 residues long. CDR1 and CDR2 (germline): MNHEY, SMNVEV (reference sequence). CDR3 sequence reads: CASSWLPGQGFYGYTF. CDR3 nucleotides: TGTGCCAGCAGTTGGCTTCCGGGACAGGGTTTCTATGGCTACACCTTC.